This record covers a single T cell receptor beta chain. Trimming took 2 bases from V and 7 from J; bases not matched to a gene: 5. The germline CDR1 and CDR2 sequences are LGHDT and YNNKEL (reference sequence). The CDR3 loop spans 14 amino acids. The source of the sample is a study of blood T cell repertoires in COVID-19. Across the study: COVID-19 samples, acute and convalescent, were from the United States, Italy and Spain.

How the authors handled the data: Amplification with reference gene primers provided the estimates of nucleated cell counts. Generated by immunoSEQ multiplex PCR, the TCRdb table keeps only in-frame clones and is missing some. V and J calls and clone size are those listed in that table; D and trimming were worked out from the DNA. The sample contains more than 400,000 clones, 70% to 90% of which appear only once. The gene calls are TRBV3-1 (or the pseudogene TRBV3-2) and TRBJ1-2; 9 bases are a match to TRBD1. Input material: peripheral blood. This clonotype originated in a human donor in a cohort sampled during active COVID-19. The CDR3 nucleotides are TGTGCCAGCAGCCAACAGGACAGGGGTGGTGGCTACACCTTC. Encoded protein: CASSQQDRGGGYTF.